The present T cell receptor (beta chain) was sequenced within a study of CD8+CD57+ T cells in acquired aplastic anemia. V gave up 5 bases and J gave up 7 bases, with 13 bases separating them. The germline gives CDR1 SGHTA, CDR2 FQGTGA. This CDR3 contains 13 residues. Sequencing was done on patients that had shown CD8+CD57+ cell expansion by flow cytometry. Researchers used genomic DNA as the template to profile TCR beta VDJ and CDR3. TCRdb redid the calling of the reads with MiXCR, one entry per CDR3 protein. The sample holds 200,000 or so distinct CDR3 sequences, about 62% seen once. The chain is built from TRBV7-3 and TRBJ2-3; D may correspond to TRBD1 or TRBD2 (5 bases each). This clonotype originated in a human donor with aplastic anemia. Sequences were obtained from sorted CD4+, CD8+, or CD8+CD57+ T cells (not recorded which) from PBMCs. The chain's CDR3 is CASSPRGENTQYF. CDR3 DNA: TGTGCCAGCAGCCCACGAGGGGAGAATACGCAGTATTTT.